Shown below are 21 T cell receptor beta chains from a single sample sequenced in a study of CDR3 diversity in severe acne. TCRdb independently ran MiXCR on the PCR reads; one entry per CDR3 protein. The sample carries approximately 77,000 distinct CDR3 sequences, approximately 49% recorded once. The specimen was blood. The receptors originated from a male donor with severe acne vulgaris.

This sequence joins TRBV20-1 and TRBJ2-4, with D unresolved. V was trimmed by 6 bases and J by 0 bases, leaving 3 bases between them. This CDR3 has 11 residues. Germline-derived CDR1 and CDR2 are DFQATT and SNEGSKA (reference sequence). The CDR3 protein is CSAVAKNIQYF. CDR3 in DNA: TGCAGTGCCGTAGCCAAAAACATTCAGTACTTC.

The V gene is TRBV5-1, the J gene TRBJ2-1; 8 nucleotides align to TRBD1. CDR1 SGHRS and CDR2 YFSETQ come from the germline V gene. V lost 5 bases to trimming and J lost 6 bases; unmatched junction nucleotides: 7. This CDR3 region has 14 residues. CDR3 bases: TGCGCCAGCAGAGCCAGGGGGCGAAGCAATGAGCAGTTCTTC. It yields the protein CASRARGRSNEQFF.

This rearrangement joins TRBV25-1 to TRBJ1-6; D perhaps matches TRBD1 (5 bases). V shed 5 bases and J shed 8 bases, with 10 bases lying between them. The CDR3 extends over 13 amino acids. CDR1 is MGHDK, CDR2 SYGVNS, per germline. The CDR3 protein is CASSYGADSPLHF. CDR3 bases: TGTGCCAGCAGTTACGGGGCGGATTCACCCCTCCACTTT.

This clonotype was observed a single time. V usage is TRBV5-1 and J usage is TRBJ2-7; D may be TRBD2 (6 bases). The CDR3 sequence is 13 residues long. V was pared by 2 bases and J by 6 bases, with 12 bases between. Germline V gene sequence: CDR1 SGHRS, CDR2 YFSETQ. Written as DNA, the CDR3 is TGCGCCAGCAGCTTATCGGGAGTCGTCGAGCAGTACTTC. Residues: CASSLSGVVEQYF.

V and J are TRBV27 and TRBJ1-5; D remains ambiguous. Germline V gene sequence: CDR1 MNHEY, CDR2 SMNVEV (reference sequence). There are 12 residues in the CDR3. Trimming left V 9 bases short and J 6 bases short, with 12 bases between. CDR3 in amino acids: CASRTGSQPQHF. The CDR3 DNA is TGTGCCAGTCGTACTGGCTCTCAGCCCCAGCATTTT.

This clonotype was found a few times. The chain recombines TRBV30 with TRBJ2-7; 7 bases line up with TRBD2. The CDR3 spans 15 residues. Trimming cost V 2 bases and J 1 base; bases outside gene matches: 8. Germline assignment: CDR1 GTSNPN and CDR2 SVGIG (reference sequence). The CDR3 reads CAWSRRGGGSYEQYV. For the CDR3, the DNA is TGTGCCTGGAGTCGTAGGGGCGGGGGATCCTACGAGCAGTACGTC.

This clonotype was found many times. This sequence joins TRBV29-1 and TRBJ2-7; D remains ambiguous. Germline V gene sequence: CDR1 SQVTM, CDR2 ANQGSEA. The V and J ends lost 6 bases and 5 bases respectively, with 14 bases between them. The CDR3 has 12 amino acids. The CDR3 protein is CSVVLTADEQYF. The CDR3 DNA follows: TGCAGCGTAGTTTTGACGGCGGACGAGCAGTACTTC.

The rearrangement joins TRBV25-1 to TRBJ2-7, with TRBD1 matching over 8 bases. Trimming at V came to 2 bases and at J to 6 bases, leaving 9 bases not matched to a gene. The CDR3 consists of 15 residues. Germline-derived CDR1 and CDR2 are MGHDK and SYGVNS. CDR3 in amino acids: CASSELSGGYIEQYF. The CDR3 DNA follows: TGTGCCAGCAGTGAACTATCAGGGGGCTATATCGAGCAGTACTTC.

There are many counts of this clonotype. The chain joins TRBV18 to TRBJ2-1; D could derive from TRBD1 or TRBD2 (5 bases each). Deletions cut 3 bases from V and 2 bases from J, with 8 bases between. The CDR3 has 14 amino acids. Germline V gene sequence: CDR1 KGHSH, CDR2 LQKENI. DNA for the CDR3: TGTGCCAGCTCACCGGGACGGGCCTACAATGAGCAGTTCTTC. It codes for CASSPGRAYNEQFF.

This clonotype came up many times. This sequence joins TRBV7-9 and TRBJ2-7; D call uncertain. The CDR3 runs 12 residues. Per germline, CDR1 SEHNR and CDR2 FQNEAQ (reference sequence). Between the trimmed V and J ends, which lost 5 bases and 7 bases, there was a span of 12 bases. CDR3: CASSPPGAEQYF. The CDR3 coding sequence is TGTGCCAGCAGCCCTCCGGGTGCTGAGCAGTACTTC.

This clonotype has a count of ten or more. This CDR3 is CSARGTSGHNEQFF. As DNA, the CDR3 is TGCAGTGCTAGAGGGACTAGCGGACACAATGAGCAGTTCTTC. The chain uses TRBV20-1 and TRBJ2-1; 10 bases line up with TRBD2. Germline trimming cut 1 base from V and 5 bases from J; bases unmatched to any gene: 2. CDR1 DFQATT and CDR2 SNEGSKA come from the germline V gene (reference sequence). The CDR3 covers 14 residues.

This clonotype turned up a few times. CDR3 in amino acids: CSVGRQGSYEQYF. Here the CDR3 DNA reads TGCAGCGTTGGACGACAAGGTTCCTACGAGCAGTACTTC. The J gene is TRBJ2-7, the V gene TRBV29-1, with D hard to call. The germline V and J ends were trimmed by 4 bases and 1 base, with 11 bases remaining between them. Germline V gives CDR1 SQVTM, CDR2 ANQGSEA. The CDR3 length is 13 residues.

The chain carries TRBV7-2 and TRBJ1-2; 10 bases align to TRBD1. Unmatched junction bases numbered 8, after V lost 5 bases and J lost 5 bases. Germline-derived CDR1 and CDR2 are SGHTA and FQGNSA. The CDR3 spans 15 residues. Here the CDR3 DNA reads TGTGCCAGCAGCCCCCGGGACAGGGGTTTATATGGCTACACCTTC. It is translated as CASSPRDRGLYGYTF.

In this sample, this clonotype turned up once. J is TRBJ2-5 and V is TRBV19; maybe TRBD2 (6 bases). Germline CDR1 LNHDA, CDR2 SQIVND (reference sequence). V was trimmed by 5 bases and J by 5 bases, leaving 15 bases between them. This CDR3 contains 14 residues. CDR3 sequence (DNA): TGTGCCAGTAGTCCTGGAGGGTTCGCTGAGACCCAGTACTTC. Translated, it gives CASSPGGFAETQYF.

The rearrangement joins TRBV15 to TRBJ1-4; D is unresolved. This CDR3 has 15 amino acids. CDR1 and CDR2 from the germline V gene are LNHNV and YYDKDF (reference sequence). V was trimmed by 2 bases and J by 6 bases, leaving 13 bases between them. The CDR3 DNA sequence: TGTGCCACCAGCAGAAATTTGGGGTCGGATGAAAAACTGTTTTTT. Translated, it gives CATSRNLGSDEKLFF.

This chain links TRBV29-1 with TRBJ1-4; 9 positions match TRBD1. V shed 4 bases and J 8 bases; nucleotides not matched to a gene: 8. Germline CDR1 is SQVTM and CDR2 is ANQGSEA. The CDR3 length is 14 residues. CDR3 in amino acids: CSVVMGQGGEKLFF. Here the CDR3 DNA reads TGCAGCGTTGTGATGGGACAGGGTGGGGAAAAACTGTTTTTT.

This clonotype was seen ten or more times. This chain links TRBV7-8 with TRBJ2-2; perhaps D is TRBD1 or TRBD2 (5 bases each). CDR3 length equals 15 residues. Looked up from germline, CDR1 is SGHVS and CDR2 is FQNEAQ. Trimming stripped 4 bases from V and 5 bases from J, with 14 bases between. The CDR3 DNA is TGTGCCAGCAGCTCTTCGTGGGGCGGGACCGGGGAGCTGTTTTTT. This translates into CASSSSWGGTGELFF. The variable domain in full, with the rest retrieved from reference TRBV7-8 and TRBJ2-2, is GAGVSQSPRYKVAKRGQDVALRCDPISGHVSLFWYQQALGQGPEFLTYFQNEAQLDKSGLPSDRFFAERPEGSVSTLKIQRTQQEDSAVYLCASSSSWGGTGELFFGEGSRLTVL.

The rearrangement links TRBV7-2 to TRBJ2-2; 16 nucleotides match TRBD2. After removal of 3 bases from V and 4 bases from J, the junction contained 8 bases not matched to a gene. Germline assignment: CDR1 SGHTA and CDR2 FQGNSA. The CDR3 has 19 amino acids. CDR3 sequence (DNA): TGTGCCAGCAGCTTGGGGTGGGGGACTAGCGGGAGGGGCACCGGGGAGCTGTTTTTT. Translation gives CASSLGWGTSGRGTGELFF.

The count of this clonotype is one. With a much larger clone just one base away, this may be a read error. V and J are TRBV4-3 and TRBJ2-1; D ambiguous. The germline CDR1 and CDR2 sequences are LGHNA and YSLEER. This CDR3 is built from 14 residues. The CDR3 DNA sequence: TGCGCCAGCAGCCAGCATGTGGACGTCAATGGGCAGTTCTTC. It translates to CASSQHVDVNGQFF.

In its sample, this clonotype was seen a few times. The chain recombines TRBV19 with TRBJ1-3; D gene ambiguous. This CDR3 spans 15 amino acids. Deletions cut 7 bases from V and 4 bases from J, with 17 bases between. Germline lookup yields CDR1 LNHDA and CDR2 SQIVND (reference sequence). The chain's CDR3 is CASTYTAGRGNTIYF. Here the CDR3 DNA reads TGTGCCAGTACCTACACCGCGGGCCGAGGAAACACCATATATTTT.

The J gene is TRBJ2-1, the V gene TRBV20-1, with TRBD2 matching over 15 bases. This CDR3 has 15 amino acids. CDR1 and CDR2 (germline): DFQATT, SNEGSKA (reference sequence). CDR3 sequence: CSRTSGRVRNEVQFF. The CDR3 nucleotides read TGCAGCAGGACTAGCGGGAGGGTCCGTAATGAGGTGCAGTTCTTC.